The following is a T cell receptor beta chain sequence with its context. With 5 bases removed from V and 1 base from J, the gap between germline ends came to 5 bases. The CDR3 totals 13 residues. Germline V gene sequence: CDR1 SGHAT, CDR2 FQNNGV. The data stem from a study of OX40 agonist ivuxolimab in advanced cancers. Clones were sequenced by immunoSEQ multiplex PCR, and TCRdb holds only the in-frame ones, with some missing. The sample holds tens of thousands of clones, approximately 87% seen once. V and J are TRBV11-2 and TRBJ2-2; D call uncertain. The sequence was collected from an adult with an advanced solid tumor such as melanoma, head and neck, liver or kidney cancer. This specimen consisted of CD4+ or CD8+ T cells sorted from blood, obtained in a trial of the OX40 agonist ivuxolimab. This chain's CDR3 is CASSPQNTGELFF. The DNA for the CDR3 is TGTGCCAGCAGCCCCCAGAACACCGGGGAGCTGTTTTTT. Looking up the rest from reference TRBV11-2 and TRBJ2-2 gives the full variable domain: EAGVAQSPRYKIIEKRQSVAFWCNPISGHATLYWYQQILGQGPKLLIQFQNNGVVDDSQLPKDRFSAERLKGVDSTLKIQPAKLEDSAVYLCASSPQNTGELFFGEGSRLTVL.